These T cell receptor beta chains were read from a single sample in a study of shared clonotypes between healthy human individuals. Sequencing used immunoSEQ multiplex PCR; TCRdb keeps in-frame clones, though not all of them. The repertoire consists of more than 450,000 clones, with 79% occurring once and the leading ten covering about an eighth. Sequenced material: PBMCs. These receptors were obtained from a woman between 35 and 50 years old in good health. Some clones in this sample may be carry-over from other donors' samples. The CDR3 runs from the conserved cysteine through the conserved F or W. A D gene is named only where the DNA matches it firmly. The size field is filled for only some rows; it gives once, few, many or a size class.

j_call d_call clone_size v_call cdr3_aa cdr3_nt
TRBJ1-5 TRBD1 NA TRBV19 CASSLDRVQPQHF TGTGCCAGTAGTCTCGACAGGGTCCAGCCCCAGCATTTT
TRBJ2-7 TRBD2 many TRBV4-2 CASSQEWAGGPFVHEQYF TGTGCCAGCAGCCAAGAGTGGGCGGGAGGGCCTTTCGTACACGAGCAGTACTTC
TRBJ2-7 NA NA TRBV7-6 CASSLALGGDYEQYF TGTGCCAGCAGCTTAGCGCTAGGAGGGGACTACGAGCAGTACTTC
TRBJ1-1 NA NA TRBV19 CASSIDPGHRALAFF TGTGCCAGTAGTATAGACCCGGGACACCGAGCCTTGGCTTTCTTT
TRBJ1-4 NA NA TRBV7-2 CASSLDATGYEKLFF TGTGCCAGCAGCTTAGATGCGACAGGATACGAAAAACTGTTTTTT
TRBJ1-2 NA NA TRBV19 CASSGTAREGYTF TGTGCCAGTAGTGGGACTGCAAGGGAAGGCTACACCTTC
TRBJ2-2 TRBD1 NA TRBV6-1 CASTGGQGNTGELFF TGTGCCAGCACCGGGGGACAGGGGAACACCGGGGAGCTGTTTTTT
TRBJ2-7 NA few TRBV7-2 CASSLIAGNYEQYF TGTGCCAGCAGCTTAATAGCAGGAAACTACGAGCAGTACTTC
TRBJ2-3 TRBD1 NA TRBV28 CASSDPEGATDTQYF TGTGCCAGCAGTGACCCTGAGGGGGCCACAGATACGCAGTATTTT
TRBJ1-2 NA few TRBV28 CAAKGWGDYGYTF TGTGCCGCCAAGGGCTGGGGGGACTATGGCTACACCTTC
TRBJ1-4 NA NA TRBV5-1 CASSLSGTNEKLFF TGCGCCAGCAGCTTGTCGGGAACTAATGAAAAACTGTTTTTT
TRBJ2-3 TRBD1 NA TRBV5-1 CASSAQGALSTDTQYF TGCGCCAGCAGCGCACAGGGGGCGCTAAGCACAGATACGCAGTATTTT
TRBJ2-2 NA NA TRBV7-2 CASSRTQIGELFF TGTGCCAGCAGTAGGACACAGATCGGGGAGCTGTTTTTT
TRBJ2-3 NA NA TRBV5-1 CASSLLQNTDTQYF TGCGCCAGCAGCTTGCTTCAGAACACAGATACGCAGTATTTT
TRBJ1-2 TRBD1 NA TRBV19 CASQQGARNYGYTF TGTGCCAGTCAACAGGGGGCGAGAAACTATGGCTACACCTTC
TRBJ1-2 TRBD1 NA TRBV28 CASSGMTGHYGYTF TGTGCCAGCAGTGGAATGACAGGGCACTATGGCTACACCTTC
TRBJ2-7 NA NA TRBV6-5 CASSRRVGFYEQYF TGTGCCAGCAGTCGTAGGGTCGGGTTCTACGAGCAGTACTTC
TRBJ1-4 TRBD1 NA TRBV5-1 CASSLFTGVEEKLFF TGCGCCAGCAGCTTGTTTACAGGGGTGGAAGAAAAACTGTTTTTT
TRBJ2-7 NA NA TRBV7-6 CASSLGTKAYEQYF TGTGCCAGCAGCTTAGGGACCAAAGCCTACGAGCAGTACTTC
TRBJ2-1 TRBD2 NA TRBV11-3 CASSLVSGSLVNEQFF TGTGCCAGCAGCTTAGTTAGCGGGAGCCTGGTCAATGAGCAGTTCTTC
TRBJ2-3 NA few TRBV15 CATSAGRSGDTQYF TGTGCCACCAGCGCAGGTCGGTCTGGAGATACGCAGTATTTT
TRBJ2-7 NA NA TRBV27 CASSFRGFYEQYF TGTGCCAGCAGTTTTCGCGGATTCTACGAGCAGTACTTC
TRBJ2-1 NA NA TRBV9 CASSVEGPGHGAYNEQFF TGTGCCAGCAGCGTAGAGGGCCCGGGTCATGGGGCCTACAATGAGCAGTTCTTC
TRBJ2-5 NA once TRBV7-8 CASSLAGSTGPQYF TGTGCCAGCAGCTTAGCAGGGTCAACAGGGCCCCAGTACTTC
TRBJ2-7 NA NA TRBV2 CASKGVFTYEQYF TGTGCCAGCAAGGGAGTTTTTACCTACGAGCAGTACTTC
TRBJ2-7 NA NA TRBV9 CASSVDSFGAGGLYEQYF TGTGCCAGCAGCGTAGATTCGTTTGGGGCAGGGGGGCTTTACGAGCAGTACTTC
TRBJ2-2 TRBD1 NA TRBV9 CASSPARDRGRELFF TGTGCCAGCAGCCCTGCCCGGGACAGGGGCCGGGAGCTGTTTTTT
TRBJ1-4 TRBD1 NA TRBV28 CASSHPPGQLNEKLFF TGTGCCAGCAGTCACCCTCCGGGACAGCTAAATGAAAAACTGTTTTTT